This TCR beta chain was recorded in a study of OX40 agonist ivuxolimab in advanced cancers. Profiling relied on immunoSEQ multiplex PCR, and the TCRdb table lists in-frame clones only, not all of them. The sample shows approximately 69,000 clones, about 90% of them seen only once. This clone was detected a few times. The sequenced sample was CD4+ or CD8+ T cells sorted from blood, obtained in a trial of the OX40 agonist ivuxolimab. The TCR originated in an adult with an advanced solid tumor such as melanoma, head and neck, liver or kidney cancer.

The CDR3, as DNA: TGCGCCAGCAGCTCCCGGGAGACCCAGTACTTC. Its translation is CASSSRETQYF. The chain carries TRBV5-1 and TRBJ2-5; D unresolved. This CDR3 spans 11 amino acids. Germline CDR1 and CDR2: SGHRS and YFSETQ. V lost 3 bases to trimming and J lost 5 bases, with 5 bases between them.